The following is a T cell receptor (beta chain) sequence with its context. Its antigen is unknown. Each donor's blood draw was roughly 10 milliliters of peripheral blood. A second PCR, run for about 6 to 11 cycles, used a sample-barcoded 5' primer plus a J-beta primer mix. TCRdb fed the 5' RACE reads into MiXCR, producing one record per CDR3 protein. Here the sample spans about 1.5 million distinct CDR3 sequences, 42% being singletons. The data were obtained in a study of blood T cells in healthy people across ages. General study points: Estimated diversity, derived from one million T cells, was regarded as an underestimate.

Trimming left V 6 bases short and J 2 bases short, with 13 bases between. Germline V lookup: CDR1 KGHDR, CDR2 SFDVKD. CDR3 length: 16 residues. Sequenced material: blood. The source of this sequence is a woman younger than 35 in good health. The chain has TRBV24-1 and TRBJ2-6; D gene ambiguous. The CDR3 DNA reads as TGTGCCACCAGTCCTATGGGGTCAGCTGGGGCCAACGTCCTGACTTTC. Translating gives CATSPMGSAGANVLTF.